This record covers a single T cell receptor beta chain. This clonotype appeared a few times. No antigen is known for it. The input lacks base qualities; no much larger clone sits a single base away. The sample belongs to a study of T cells in Graves' hyperthyroidism and ophthalmopathy (dated by TCRdb to the late 2010s). In terms of the full investigation: Peripheral blood samples were taken at initial diagnosis, before any treatment was given. To identify TCR V-J signatures that set the groups apart, the researchers used a discovery cohort of about a hundred patients, made up of under 50 with Graves' ophthalmopathy and 57 with stable Graves' hyperthyroidism. Whether ophthalmopathy could be predicted prospectively was tested in an independent validation cohort made up of 18 hyperthyroidism patients plus 17 patients who later progressed to ophthalmopathy. The roughly 90 discovery patients were divided at random into training and test sets in a 7:3 ratio. The study also compared thyroid tissue and blood T-cell repertoires from five or six Graves' hyperthyroidism patients. Following sampling, methimazole starting at 30 mg daily was given to hyperthyroidism patients, and high-dose intravenous methylprednisolone was given to ophthalmopathy patients. TCR Vbeta CDR3 sequencing of 120 to 150 peripheral blood samples (approximately 44 ophthalmopathy, roughly 72 hyperthyroidism and approximately 17 progressor patients) is reported in the paper.

In the ophthalmopathy patients, disease was moderately to severely active, with a Clinical Activity Score of 3 or more, a NOSPECS grade of 4 or more, and a duration of less than 3 months. The study excluded patients with uncontrolled infections, other autoimmune diseases, pregnancy or lactation. Diagnoses were based on clinical symptoms, serum thyroxine and TRAb, thyroid ultrasound and orbital computed tomography. PBMCs were separated from around 9.1 ml of fresh peripheral blood using Ficoll-Paque density gradient centrifugation. Total RNA was extracted with Trizol reagent, and quality was checked on an Agilent 2100 Bioanalyzer. Spanning cysteine to phenylalanine, the CDR3 consists of 12 amino acids. Only the CDR3 part of the read is kept: 36 bases, read in frame from the first base. Per the germline V gene, MDHEN is the CDR1 and SYDVKM is the CDR2. Between the V and J ends, shortened by 3 bases and 14 bases respectively, the junction contains 16 bases.

Broader findings and caveats from the paper: In validation, the model predicted progression to ophthalmopathy a median of 6.5 months before onset, with around 70% sensitivity and just under 75% specificity. No statistical method was used to set the sample size in advance, and investigators knew the group allocation. Most expanded thyroid clonotypes (frequency above 0.001) were also detected in blood, suggesting blood repertoires may reflect thyroid immune responses. A model built on a 13 V-J signature distinguished ophthalmopathy from stable hyperthyroidism, reaching 85% to 90% sensitivity and approximately 83% specificity in cross-validation and 80%/75% in testing.

The TCR beta CDR3 regions were amplified from RNA transcripts. A first-round RT-PCR of the TCR CDR3 used the HTBI primer set with the Qiagen OneStep RT-PCR kit. A second multiplex PCR round built the libraries, followed by size selection and purification. Libraries were sequenced paired-end with 100 bp reads on an Illumina HiSeq2000. On the study's bioinformatics: Raw data were processed with SOAPnuke, discarding reads with adapters, uncalled bases, mean Phred below 15, or no exact constant-primer or identifier match. COPE v1.2.5 was used to merge the high-quality paired reads, and each unique nucleotide sequence was defined as a clonotype. MiTCR v1.1 was used to align clonotypes to the IMGT TRBV, TRBD and TRBJ reference segments. Analysis was restricted to V-J combinations with a frequency above 0.0001, which covered roughly 99% of repertoires. The TCS score was defined as the ratio of F50 (clonal expansion) to E x V (chaos), calculated using BLOSUM62-based TCRdist between CDR3 peptides within each V-J. Welch's t-statistics and random forest reduced fewer than 550 V-J features to roughly 13, which were used in a naive Bayes classifier (R e1071). The public reads were reanalyzed by TCRdb: fastp trimming at Q25, MiXCR alignment, in-frame beta chains only. Here each entry gathers all rows of one CDR3 protein and keeps the most common genes and DNA. V and J calls and clone size were set by TCRdb, not the authors. The sample table contains about 270,000 distinct CDR3 sequences; only one count was recorded for 20% to 25% of them. The ten largest account for around 60% of the sample.

This receptor was taken from a man aged 25-45 years with Graves' ophthalmopathy. The sequencing sample was made of blood. Recombination linked TRBV28 to TRBJ2-5; tentative D gene TRBD1, with 5 bases matching. In nucleotides, the sequence is TGTGCCAGCAGTTTCCAGCAGGGCGCTGGATACTTC. Its product reads: CASSFQQGAGYF.